The TCR beta chain described here comes from a study of cytomegalovirus exposure and HLA in healthy donors. Study in general: Unique TCRs from HLA-typed donors, about 85 million of them, were held in an early data release. Study-level results: HLA alleles showed associations with 16,951 TCR beta sequences in a later analysis, at a 0.05 false discovery rate. As confirmed in vitro, a few CMV-associated chains were specific for CMV antigens. CMV serostatus was the sole immune exposure information available.

This clone was found once. Its matching antigen is unknown. CDR3 length equals 17 residues. Germline V gene data show CDR1 as MGHRA and CDR2 as YSYEKL. Deletions cut 0 bases from V and 3 bases from J, with 17 bases between. Primers included in the PCR were 60 Vbeta and 13 Jbeta primers. TCRdb's copy holds only in-frame clones and misses some; the assay was immunoSEQ multiplex PCR. The sample lists 100,000 to 120,000 clones; approximately 83% were seen once. The chain is built from TRBV4-1 and TRBJ2-5; perhaps TRBD2 as D (5 bases). What was sequenced was PBMCs. This sequence was found in a man between 35 and 55 years old in good health and CMV-seronegative. The CDR3 nucleotides are TGCGCCAGCAGCCAAGAAGAGGGCGCTAGTGATGAAGAGACCCAGTACTTC. Translated: CASSQEEGASDEETQYF.